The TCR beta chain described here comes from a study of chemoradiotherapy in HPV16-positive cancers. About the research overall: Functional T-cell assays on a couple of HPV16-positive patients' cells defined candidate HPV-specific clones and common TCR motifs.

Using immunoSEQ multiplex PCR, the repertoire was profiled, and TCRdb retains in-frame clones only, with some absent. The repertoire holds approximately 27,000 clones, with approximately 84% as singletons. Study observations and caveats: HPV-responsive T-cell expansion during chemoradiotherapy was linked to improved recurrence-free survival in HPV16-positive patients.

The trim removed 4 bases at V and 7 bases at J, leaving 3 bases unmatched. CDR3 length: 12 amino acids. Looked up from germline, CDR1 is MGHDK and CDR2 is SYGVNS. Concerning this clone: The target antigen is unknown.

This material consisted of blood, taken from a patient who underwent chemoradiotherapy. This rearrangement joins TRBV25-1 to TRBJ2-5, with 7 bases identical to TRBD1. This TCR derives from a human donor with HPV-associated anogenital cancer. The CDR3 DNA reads TGTGCCAGCAGTGGACAGGGTGGGACCCAGTACTTC. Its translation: CASSGQGGTQYF.